The T cell receptor (beta chain) described here comes from a study of identical twins. Points from the study as a whole: Models underpredicted monozygotic twin sharing of out-of-frame TCR alpha.

This CDR3 comprises 16 residues. V gave up 0 bases and J gave up 1 base, with 9 bases separating them. From the 5' RACE reads, TCRdb called clonotypes with MiXCR, one entry per CDR3 protein. The table includes about 390,000 distinct CDR3 sequences, 8.5% to 10% detected once. This clonotype was counted a few times. Its antigen remains unidentified. Sequencing input: naive T cells sorted from blood. This clonotype originated in a woman in her 50s in good health. The chain is built from TRBV12-3 or TRBV12-4 and TRBJ2-2; D might be TRBD2 (5 bases). CDR3 protein: CASSLAGSGNTGELFF. In DNA, the CDR3 is TGTGCCAGCAGTTTAGCGGGGAGCGGGAACACCGGGGAGCTGTTTTTT.